The present T cell receptor beta chain was sequenced within a study of control samples from healthy donors and cancer patients (dated by TCRdb to 2020 to 2021). As to this clone: What this receptor recognizes is not known. No base quality information exists; no much larger clone differs at one position.

Receptor amplification or capture employed the immunoSEQ multiplex PCR assay. In its TCRdb copy, this immuneACCESS table keeps in-frame sequences only and misses some clones. Where compared with another copy, unresolved V genes explain less than half of these, and the others have no known cause. This sample gives more than 65,000 clones in total; approximately 90% of them show up just once. 1.9% of the sample lies in the top ten. Sequencing was performed on PBMCs. The sequence derives from a woman aged 60-70 years with head and neck cancer.

The CDR3 here reads CASSSGPTEGLFF. The DNA reads as follows: TGTGCCAGCAGCTCTGGACCCACCGAGGGACTGTTTTTT. The rearranged segments are TRBV5-4 and TRBJ1-4, with no D gene named confidently. The CDR3 holds 13 amino acids from the cysteine to the phenylalanine. Here the CDR3 DNA is all that survives: 39 bases in frame from base 1. Trimming removed 3 bases from V and 13 bases from J, leaving 16 bases between the germline ends. The germline V gene (reference sequence) sets CDR1 to SGHNT and CDR2 to YYREEE.